The clone carrying this TCR beta chain was recorded only once. The entry originates in a study of T cells after yellow fever vaccination. Study-wide context: Researchers used SMART-Seq v4 Ultra Low Input to prepare fractions that had low cell numbers.

TCRdb reanalysed the 5' RACE reads using MiXCR and keeps one entry per CDR3 protein. Altogether 350,000 to 450,000 distinct CDR3 sequences are present, roughly a sixth being singletons, with the ten largest covering roughly a sixth. The CDR3 runs 13 residues. Germline V gene sequence: CDR1 SGHDT, CDR2 YYEEEE. V dropped 1 base and J dropped 2 bases, with 6 bases sitting between them. The sequence was obtained from a young man who received the YFV17D yellow fever vaccine. The V gene is TRBV5-6, the J gene TRBJ1-2; no firm D call. This material consisted of PBMCs, taken before the yellow fever booster vaccination. For the CDR3, the DNA is TGTGCCAGCAGCTTGATGACCAACTATGGCTACACCTTC. This sequence encodes CASSLMTNYGYTF.